These 3 T cell receptor beta chains originate from one sample sequenced in a study of response to subunit inactivated influenza vaccine. TCRdb analysed the RT-PCR reads with MiXCR anew, one entry per CDR3 protein. The table lists around 530,000 distinct CDR3 sequences, approximately 16% of them singletons. This material consisted of CD4+ T cells sorted from PBMCs, taken about 23 months after vaccination. Receptors originate from a man between 50 and 69 years old who received an inactivated influenza vaccine.

The rearrangement joins TRBV10-3 to TRBJ2-7, with D uncertain. The V and J ends lost 0 bases and 2 bases respectively, with 2 bases between them. Germline V gives CDR1 ENHRY, CDR2 SYGVKD. The CDR3 extends over 12 amino acids. CDR3 sequence (DNA): TGTGCCATCAGTGAGTCTACCTACGAGCAGTACTTC. Protein sequence: CAISESTYEQYF.

This clonotype occurred once. The chain links TRBV29-1 to TRBJ2-5, with D perhaps assigned TRBD1 or TRBD2 (5 bases each). This CDR3 region has 11 residues. The V gene's germline CDR1 is SQVTM and CDR2 ANQGSEA. V was pared by 6 bases and J by 8 bases, with 13 bases between. CDR3 residues: CSVGDLNTQYF. CDR3 coding DNA: TGCAGCGTGGGGGACCTAAACACCCAGTACTTC. Together with reference TRBV29-1 and TRBJ2-5, the CDR3 gives the full variable domain: SAVISQKPSRDICQRGTSLTIQCQVDSQVTMMFWYRQQPGQSLTLIATANQGSEATYESGFVIDKFPISRPNLTFSTLTVSNMSPEDSSIYLCSVGDLNTQYFGPGTRLLVL.

This clonotype was detected only a few times. This rearrangement joins TRBV11-2 to TRBJ2-7; 8 bases align to TRBD1. J lost 1 base, V lost 6 bases, and 14 bases had no gene match. The CDR3 runs 17 residues. Germline V lookup: CDR1 SGHAT, CDR2 FQNNGV. The CDR3 sequence is CASSYSLGQGPSYEQYF. CDR3 nucleotide sequence: TGTGCCAGCAGTTACAGCCTCGGACAGGGTCCATCCTACGAGCAGTACTTC.